These 10 T cell receptor beta chains share one sample of origin, sequenced in a study of CD8+CD57+ T cells in acquired aplastic anemia. Both TCR beta VDJ combination and CDR3 sequence profiling were carried out. Genomic DNA was the template for this profiling. Using its own MiXCR run on the reads, TCRdb lists one record per CDR3 protein. This repertoire shows some 170,000 distinct CDR3 sequences, roughly 43% found once; its top ten account for more than 1%. CD8+CD57+ cell expansion had been shown by flow cytometry in patients chosen for sequencing. The sequencing input was sorted CD4+, CD8+, or CD8+CD57+ T cells (not recorded which) from PBMCs. Receptors were obtained from a human donor with aplastic anemia.

This clonotype showed up many times. V usage is TRBV11-2 and J usage is TRBJ2-5; D perhaps matches TRBD1 (6 bases). The CDR3 has 14 amino acids. Germline V lookup: CDR1 SGHAT, CDR2 FQNNGV. V was shortened by 2 bases and J by 5 bases, with 12 bases between the two germline ends. CDR3 residues: CASSLTGKGETQYF. The CDR3 region has the DNA TGTGCCAGCAGCTTAACAGGGAAGGGGGAGACCCAGTACTTC.

This clonotype occurred once. This may stem from a read error, because a much larger clone lies one nucleotide away. The rearrangement links TRBV6-1 to TRBJ2-2; tentatively, D is TRBD2 (5 bases). Germline V lookup: CDR1 MNHNS, CDR2 SASEGT. The CDR3 consists of 12 residues. The CDR3 loop reads CASRNVNGELVF. DNA of the CDR3: TGTGCCAGTCGCAACGTTAACGGGGAGCTGGTTTTT.

V and J are TRBV10-3 and TRBJ2-4; 9 nucleotides align to TRBD1. The germline V gene has CDR1 ENHRY and CDR2 SYGVKD. The V gene end was trimmed by 2 bases and the J gene end by 7 bases; junction bases not matched to a gene: 9. There are 16 residues in the CDR3. The chain's CDR3 is CAISEPSRDRVNIQYF. DNA for the CDR3: TGTGCCATCAGTGAGCCTTCCCGGGACAGGGTCAACATTCAGTACTTC.

This sequence joins TRBV7-2 and TRBJ1-2; D is undetermined. In germline, CDR1 is SGHTA, CDR2 FQGNSA. V was trimmed by 2 bases and J by 6 bases, leaving 4 bases between them. The CDR3 runs 11 residues. CDR3 DNA sequence: TGTGCCAGCAGCTTAATGGATGGCTACACCTTC. It is translated as CASSLMDGYTF.

This clonotype occurred many times. The chain has TRBV5-1 and TRBJ1-2; TRBD1 aligns across 12 bases. Germline V CDR1 and CDR2: SGHRS, YFSETQ. This CDR3 is built from 15 residues. After removal of 3 bases from V and 7 bases from J, the junction contained 7 bases not matched to a gene. DNA of the CDR3: TGCGCCAGCAGCTGGACCGGGACAGGGGGCCCTGGCTACACCTTC. Amino acids: CASSWTGTGGPGYTF.

This clonotype was picked up a small number of times. The chain has TRBV29-1 and TRBJ2-1; 8 positions agree with TRBD2. Germline CDR1 reads SQVTM; CDR2 reads ANQGSEA. Trimming removed 4 bases from V and 7 bases from J; junction bases left unmatched: 3. CDR3 length equals 12 residues. The CDR3 bases are TGCAGCGTTGCTCTAGCGGGTAATGAGCAGTTCTTC. Amino acids: CSVALAGNEQFF.

This clonotype has ten or more counts. V is TRBV4-2 and J is TRBJ2-3; the match to TRBD2 covers 9 bases. Losses at the gene ends were 4 bases for V and 2 bases for J; bases not matched to a gene: 10. In germline, CDR1 is LGHNA, CDR2 YNFKEQ. There are 17 residues in the CDR3. CDR3 loop: CASSLTAGGPSTDTQYF. CDR3 nucleotides: TGTGCCAGCAGCCTAACGGCGGGGGGGCCCTCCACAGATACGCAGTATTTT.

The chain links TRBV19 to TRBJ1-4; D is undetermined. CDR1 LNHDA and CDR2 SQIVND come from the germline V gene (reference sequence). Trimming removed 7 bases at V and 10 bases at J, with 10 bases between. The CDR3 length is 11 residues. The CDR3 sequence: CASTGDRKLFF. The CDR3 bases are TGTGCCAGTACTGGAGACCGAAAACTGTTTTTT. Supplemented by reference TRBV19 and TRBJ1-4, the full variable domain reads DGGITQSPKYLFRKEGQNVTLSCEQNLNHDAMYWYRQDPGQGLRLIYYSQIVNDFQKGDIAEGYSVSREKKESFPLTVTSAQKNPTAFYLCASTGDRKLFFGSGTQLSVL.

In regard to this clonotype: A much larger clone lies a single base off, so this may be a read error. The rearrangement joins TRBV11-3 to TRBJ2-3; either TRBD1 or TRBD2 may supply D (5 bases each). Per the germline V gene, CDR1 is SGHNT and CDR2 is YENEEA. The CDR3 loop spans 14 amino acids. The CDR3 loop is CASSLDPQGDTRYF. The DNA of the CDR3 is TGTGCCAGCAGCTTAGATCCCCAGGGAGATACGCGGTATTTT. Filled out from reference TRBV11-3 and TRBJ2-3, the complete variable domain reads EAGVVQSPRYKIIEKKQPVAFWCNPISGHNTLYWYLQNLGQGPELLIRYENEEAVDDSQLPKDRFSAERLKGVDSTLKIQPAELGDSAVYLCASSLDPQGDTRYFGPGTRLTVL.

In the case of this clonotype: A clone one base away is much larger, so this may be a read error. This chain joins TRBV9 and TRBJ2-3; D is unclear. Germline V gives CDR1 SGDLS, CDR2 YYNGEE. The CDR3 contains 16 residues. The ends were cut back, 4 bases at V and 2 bases at J, with 17 bases in the middle. The CDR3 DNA reads TGTGCCAGCAGCCCCTACGCGTGGTCCTACACAGATACGCAGTATTTT. Its protein is CASSPYAWSYTDTQYF. Full variable domain (outside the CDR3, taken from reference TRBV9 and TRBJ2-3): DSGVTQTPKHLITATGQRVTLRCSPRSGDLSVYWYQQSLDQGLQFLIQYYNGEERAKGNILERFSAQQFPDLHSELNLSSLELGDSALYFCASSPYAWSYTDTQYFGPGTRLTVL.